A single sample is the source of the 8 T cell receptor beta chains below, sequenced in a study of CD8+ T cells in alopecia areata. It was cDNA, reverse transcribed from extracted RNA, that served as the sequencing template. Measured with immunoSEQ multiplex PCR; TCRdb has only the in-frame clones, and not every one. The sample includes about 120,000 clones, roughly 66% seen only once; the top ten take roughly 2.8%. The sample consisted of CD4+ T cells sorted from blood. The receptors stem from a human donor in good health.

The chain couples TRBV4-1 to TRBJ1-2, with 8 bases aligning to TRBD1. There are 14 residues in the CDR3. CDR1 MGHRA and CDR2 YSYEKL come from the germline V gene. J was trimmed by 3 bases and V by 7 bases; bases with no gene match: 7. This chain's CDR3 is CASNRDRLYYGYTF. The CDR3, as DNA: TGCGCCAGCAACCGGGACAGGTTGTACTATGGCTACACCTTC.

This chain uses TRBV4-1 with TRBJ2-5; D perhaps matches TRBD1 (5 bases). Trimming took 1 base from V and 0 from J, leaving 12 bases between them. The CDR3 has 16 residues. Germline CDR1 and CDR2: MGHRA and YSYEKL. DNA for the CDR3: TGCGCCAGCAGCCAAGGCTCCTCAGGGTACCAAGAGACCCAGTACTTC. Translating it yields CASSQGSSGYQETQYF.

The V gene is TRBV29-1, the J gene TRBJ2-2; D gene unclear. The germline V and J ends were trimmed by 5 bases and 1 base, with 5 bases remaining between them. The CDR3 is 12 amino acids. Germline loops: CDR1 SQVTM, CDR2 ANQGSEA. The CDR3 sequence: CSVLRNTGELFF. CDR3 DNA: TGCAGCGTTTTACGGAACACCGGGGAGCTGTTTTTT.

The CDR3 here is CSVLRGINTGELFF. CDR3 in DNA: TGCAGCGTCCTACGGGGTATAAACACCGGGGAGCTGTTTTTT. J is TRBJ2-2 and V is TRBV29-1, with D maybe TRBD2 (5 bases). The CDR3 is 14 amino acids. From germline, CDR1 is SQVTM and CDR2 ANQGSEA. V lost 6 bases, J lost 2 bases, and 13 bases lay in between.

This clone was observed a handful of times. This chain uses TRBV11-2 with TRBJ1-1, with 9 bases aligning to TRBD1. This CDR3 is built from 15 residues. CDR1 is SGHAT, CDR2 FQNNGV, per germline. The trim removed 5 bases at V and 0 bases at J, leaving 4 bases unmatched. The CDR3 bases are TGTGCCAGCAGCCCCAGGACAGGGGTGAACACTGAAGCTTTCTTT. This sequence encodes CASSPRTGVNTEAFF.

The chain employs TRBV30 and TRBJ2-6; D not resolved. Germline V gene data show CDR1 as GTSNPN and CDR2 as SVGIG (reference sequence). V dropped 1 base and J dropped 0 bases, with 13 bases sitting between them. The CDR3 is 17 amino acids. The CDR3, as DNA: TGTGCCTGGAGTGGTAACCGATTAAGCTCTGGGGCCAACGTCCTGACTTTC. The encoded protein is CAWSGNRLSSGANVLTF.

This chain connects TRBV2 to TRBJ1-6; no definite D call. The CDR3 spans 12 residues. Germline CDR1 and CDR2: SNHLY and FYNNEI. The germline V and J ends were trimmed by 2 bases and 9 bases, with 5 bases remaining between them. This CDR3 reads CASSEYPSPLHF. The CDR3 coding sequence is TGTGCCAGCAGTGAATACCCTTCACCCCTCCACTTT.

V and J are TRBV29-1 and TRBJ2-5; tentative D call: TRBD2 (7 bases). The CDR3 runs 15 residues. Germline values: CDR1 SQVTM, CDR2 ANQGSEA. V gave up 2 bases and J gave up 5 bases, with 18 bases separating them. CDR3 sequence reads: CSVERWGGPPETQYF. For the CDR3, the DNA is TGCAGCGTTGAAAGGTGGGGGGGCCCGCCGGAGACCCAGTACTTC.